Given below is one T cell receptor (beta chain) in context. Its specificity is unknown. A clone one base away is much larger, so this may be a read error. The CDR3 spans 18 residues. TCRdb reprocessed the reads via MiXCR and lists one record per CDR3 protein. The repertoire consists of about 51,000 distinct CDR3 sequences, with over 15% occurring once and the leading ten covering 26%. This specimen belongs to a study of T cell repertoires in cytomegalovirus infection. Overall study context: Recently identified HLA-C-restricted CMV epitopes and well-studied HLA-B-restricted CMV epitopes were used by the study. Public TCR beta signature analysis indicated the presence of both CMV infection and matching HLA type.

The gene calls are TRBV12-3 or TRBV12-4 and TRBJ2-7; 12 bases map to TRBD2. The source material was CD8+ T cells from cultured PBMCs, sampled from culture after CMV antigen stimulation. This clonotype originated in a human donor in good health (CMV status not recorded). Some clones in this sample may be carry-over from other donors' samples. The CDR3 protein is CSSSPHPRLAGDLYEQYF. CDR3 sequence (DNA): TGTTCCAGCAGTCCCCATCCCCGACTAGCGGGGGATCTCTACGAGCAGTACTTC.